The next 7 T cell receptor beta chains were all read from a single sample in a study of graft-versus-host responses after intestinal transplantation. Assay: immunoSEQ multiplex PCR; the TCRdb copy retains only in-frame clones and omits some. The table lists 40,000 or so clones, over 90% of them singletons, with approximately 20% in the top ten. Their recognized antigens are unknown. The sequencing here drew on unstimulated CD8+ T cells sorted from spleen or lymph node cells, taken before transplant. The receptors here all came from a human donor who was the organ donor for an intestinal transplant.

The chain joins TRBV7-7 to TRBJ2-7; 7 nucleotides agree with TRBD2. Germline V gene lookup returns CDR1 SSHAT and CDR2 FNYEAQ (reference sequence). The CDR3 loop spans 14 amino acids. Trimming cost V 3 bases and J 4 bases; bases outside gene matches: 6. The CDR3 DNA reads TGTGCCAGCAGCTTGGGCGGGAGTGAATACGAGCAGTACTTC. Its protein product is CASSLGGSEYEQYF.

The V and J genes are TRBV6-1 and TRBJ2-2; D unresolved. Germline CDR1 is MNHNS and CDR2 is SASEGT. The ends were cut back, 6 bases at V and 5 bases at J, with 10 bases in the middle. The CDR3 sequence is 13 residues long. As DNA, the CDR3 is TGTGCCAGCAGGCAAATCCTTACCGGGGAGCTGTTTTTT. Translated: CASRQILTGELFF.

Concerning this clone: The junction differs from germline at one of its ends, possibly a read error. The CDR3 bases are TGTGCCAGCAGCTACTGGGTAGCGGGAGTACCTGAGCAGTTCTTC. It specifies CASSYWVAGVPEQFF. This sequence joins TRBV6-5 and TRBJ2-1; 9 positions agree with TRBD2. Germline CDR1 is MNHEY and CDR2 is SVGAGI. CDR3 length: 15 amino acids.

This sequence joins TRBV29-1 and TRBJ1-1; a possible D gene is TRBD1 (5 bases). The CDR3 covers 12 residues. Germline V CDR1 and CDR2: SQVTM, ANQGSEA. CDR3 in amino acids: CSVRDATTEAFF. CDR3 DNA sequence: TGCAGTGTAAGGGACGCCACGACTGAAGCTTTCTTT.

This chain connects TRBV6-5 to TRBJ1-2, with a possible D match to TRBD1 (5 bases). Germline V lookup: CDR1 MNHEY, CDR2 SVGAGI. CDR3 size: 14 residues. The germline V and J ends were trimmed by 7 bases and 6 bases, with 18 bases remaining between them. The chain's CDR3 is CASTQGPRFDGYTF. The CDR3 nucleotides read TGTGCCAGCACCCAGGGTCCACGGTTCGATGGCTACACCTTC.

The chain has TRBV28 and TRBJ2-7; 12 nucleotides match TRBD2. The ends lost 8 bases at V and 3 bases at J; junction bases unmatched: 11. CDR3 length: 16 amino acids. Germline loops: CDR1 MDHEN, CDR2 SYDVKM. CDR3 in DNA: TGTGCCAGCCTGACCGGGACTAGCGGGCCCCTCTACGAGCAGTACTTC. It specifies CASLTGTSGPLYEQYF.

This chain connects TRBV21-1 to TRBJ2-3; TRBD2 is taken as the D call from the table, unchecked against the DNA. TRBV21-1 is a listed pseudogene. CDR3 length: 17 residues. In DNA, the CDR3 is TGTGCCAGCAGCAAAGGGTTGGAGTGTACTAGCACAGATACGCAGTATTTT. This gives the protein CASSKGLECTSTDTQYF.